Given below is one T cell receptor beta chain in context. Its matching antigen is unknown. These data belong to a study of T cells after posttransplantation cyclophosphamide. Only in-frame clones appear in the TCRdb table, and some are missing; sequencing was by immunoSEQ multiplex PCR. The sample carries 20,000 to 30,000 clones, more than 75% recorded once. Study-level findings and limits: Recipient CMV seropositivity and CMV reactivation strongly tracked TRB clonality. Blood and skin or GI T cell repertoires showed limited TRB overlap. Donor-recipient repertoire similarity was low at 1-2 months, rising over year one.

This clonotype was obtained from a woman aged 55-70 years with a blood cancer, CMV-positive, and with a related stem cell donor. The specimen sequenced was PBMCs.

The CDR3 DNA sequence: TGTGCCAGCAGCTTATCGGCTAGCGGGAATGAGCAGTTCTTC. Translated, it gives CASSLSASGNEQFF. The genes are TRBV7-3 and TRBJ2-1; TRBD2 matches at 8 bases. The CDR3 spans 14 residues. The V and J ends lost 2 bases and 7 bases, in that order; junction bases with no gene match: 4. Germline V CDR1 and CDR2: SGHTA, FQGTGA.